This T cell receptor (beta chain) was sequenced during a study of T-cell memory formation after mild COVID-19. The CDR3 contains 17 residues. Trimming stripped 0 bases from V and 1 base from J, with 15 bases between. TCRdb re-called the 5' RACE reads through MiXCR, storing one row per CDR3 protein. The sample carries hundreds of thousands of distinct CDR3 sequences, 15% to 20% recorded once. This clonotype was seen many times. This TCR was recovered from a man aged 18 to 29 who had mild COVID-19 (a few samples of this study predate the infection). Cell type and time point are not known. This chain connects TRBV12-3 or TRBV12-4 to TRBJ2-5, with D perhaps matching TRBD1 (5 bases). The specimen was PBMCs or a T cell subset sorted from them (not recorded which). Here the CDR3 DNA reads TGTGCCAGCAGTTTAGCGGCCAGGGTTCGAATCCAAGAGACCCAGTACTTC. This sequence encodes CASSLAARVRIQETQYF.